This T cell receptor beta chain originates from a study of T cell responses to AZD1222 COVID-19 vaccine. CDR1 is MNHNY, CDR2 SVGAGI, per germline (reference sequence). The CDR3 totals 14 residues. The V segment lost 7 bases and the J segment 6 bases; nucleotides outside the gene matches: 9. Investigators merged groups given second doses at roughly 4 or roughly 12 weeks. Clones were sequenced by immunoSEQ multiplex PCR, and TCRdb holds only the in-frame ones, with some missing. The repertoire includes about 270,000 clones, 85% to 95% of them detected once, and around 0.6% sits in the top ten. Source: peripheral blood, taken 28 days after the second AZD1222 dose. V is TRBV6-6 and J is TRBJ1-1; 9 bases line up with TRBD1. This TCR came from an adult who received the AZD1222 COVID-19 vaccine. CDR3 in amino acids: CASTTGGGKAEAFF. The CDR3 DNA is TGTGCCAGCACCACAGGGGGCGGGAAAGCTGAAGCTTTCTTT.